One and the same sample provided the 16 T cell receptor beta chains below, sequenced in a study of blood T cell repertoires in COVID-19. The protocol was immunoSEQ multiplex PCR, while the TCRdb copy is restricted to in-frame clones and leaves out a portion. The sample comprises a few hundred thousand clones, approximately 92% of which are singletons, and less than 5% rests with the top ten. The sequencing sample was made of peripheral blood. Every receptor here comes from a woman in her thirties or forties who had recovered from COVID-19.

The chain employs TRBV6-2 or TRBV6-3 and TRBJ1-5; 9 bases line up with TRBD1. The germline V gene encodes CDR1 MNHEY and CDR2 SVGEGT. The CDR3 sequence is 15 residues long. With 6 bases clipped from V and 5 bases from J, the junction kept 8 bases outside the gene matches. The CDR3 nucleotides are TGTGCCAGCAGCTTTGACAGGGGGTGGTATCAGCCCCAGCATTTT. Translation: CASSFDRGWYQPQHF.

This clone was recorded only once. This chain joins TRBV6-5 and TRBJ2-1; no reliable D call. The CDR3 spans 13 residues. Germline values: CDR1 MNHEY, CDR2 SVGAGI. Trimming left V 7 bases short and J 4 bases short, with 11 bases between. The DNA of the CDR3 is TGTGCCAGCATTGGAGTTGGGTACAATGAGCAGTTCTTC. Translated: CASIGVGYNEQFF.

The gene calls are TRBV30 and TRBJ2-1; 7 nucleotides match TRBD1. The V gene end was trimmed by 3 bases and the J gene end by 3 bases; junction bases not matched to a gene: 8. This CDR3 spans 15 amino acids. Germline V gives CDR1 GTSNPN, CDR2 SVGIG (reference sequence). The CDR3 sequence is CAWSRLDRDYNEQFF. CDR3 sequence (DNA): TGTGCCTGGAGCCGATTAGACAGGGACTACAATGAGCAGTTCTTC. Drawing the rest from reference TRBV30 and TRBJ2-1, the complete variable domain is SQTIHQWPATLVQPVGSPLSLECTVEGTSNPNLYWYRQAAGRGLQLLFYSVGIGQISSEVPQNLSASRPQDRQFILSSKKLLLSDSGFYLCAWSRLDRDYNEQFFGPGTRLTVL.

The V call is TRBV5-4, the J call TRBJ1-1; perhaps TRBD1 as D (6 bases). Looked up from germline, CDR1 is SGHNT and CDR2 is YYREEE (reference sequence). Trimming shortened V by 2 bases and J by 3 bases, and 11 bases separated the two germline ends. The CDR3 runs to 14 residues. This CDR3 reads CASSLEQGHTEAFF. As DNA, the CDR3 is TGTGCCAGCAGCTTAGAACAGGGTCACACTGAAGCTTTCTTT.

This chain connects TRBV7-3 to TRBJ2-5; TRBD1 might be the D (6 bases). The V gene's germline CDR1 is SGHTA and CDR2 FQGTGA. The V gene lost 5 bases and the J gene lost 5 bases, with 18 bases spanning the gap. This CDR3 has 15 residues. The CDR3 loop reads CASSRGTLREETQYF. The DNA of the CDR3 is TGTGCCAGCAGCAGGGGGACCTTGAGGGAGGAGACCCAGTACTTC.

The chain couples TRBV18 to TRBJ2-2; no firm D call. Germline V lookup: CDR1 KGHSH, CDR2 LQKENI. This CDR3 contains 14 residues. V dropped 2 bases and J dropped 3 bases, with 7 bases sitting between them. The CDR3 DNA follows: TGTGCCAGCTCACCAATCCAGTACACCGGGGAGCTGTTTTTT. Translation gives CASSPIQYTGELFF.

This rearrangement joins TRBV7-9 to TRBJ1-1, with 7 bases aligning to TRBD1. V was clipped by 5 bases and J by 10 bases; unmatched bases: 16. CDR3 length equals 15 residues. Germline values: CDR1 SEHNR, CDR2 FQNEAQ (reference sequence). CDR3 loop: CASSPTETGILRAFF. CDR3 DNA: TGTGCCAGCAGCCCGACTGAGACAGGGATTCTTCGAGCTTTCTTT.

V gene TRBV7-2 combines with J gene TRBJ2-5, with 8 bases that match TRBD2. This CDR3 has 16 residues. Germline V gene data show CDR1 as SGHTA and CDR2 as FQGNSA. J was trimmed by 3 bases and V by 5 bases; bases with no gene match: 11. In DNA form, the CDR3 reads TGTGCCAGCAGCCCTGGGACTAGATGGGGAGAAGAGACCCAGTACTTC. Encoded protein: CASSPGTRWGEETQYF. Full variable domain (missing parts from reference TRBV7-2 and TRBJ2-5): GAGVSQSPSNKVTEKGKDVELRCDPISGHTALYWYRQSLGQGLEFLIYFQGNSAPDKSGLPSDRFSAERTGGSVSTLTIQRTQQEDSAVYLCASSPGTRWGEETQYFGPGTRLLVL.

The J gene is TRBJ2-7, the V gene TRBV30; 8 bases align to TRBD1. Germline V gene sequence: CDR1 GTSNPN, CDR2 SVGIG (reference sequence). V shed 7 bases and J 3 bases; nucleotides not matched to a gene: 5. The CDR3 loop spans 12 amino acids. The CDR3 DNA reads TGTGCCTCGAAAGACAGGGGCTACGAGCAGTACTTC. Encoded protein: CASKDRGYEQYF.

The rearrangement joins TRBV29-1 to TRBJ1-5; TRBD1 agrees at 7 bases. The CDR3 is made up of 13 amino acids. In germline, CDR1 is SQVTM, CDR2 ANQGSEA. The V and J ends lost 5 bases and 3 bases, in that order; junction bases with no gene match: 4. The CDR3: CSVSTGPNQPQHF. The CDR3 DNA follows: TGCAGCGTTTCGACAGGGCCCAATCAGCCCCAGCATTTT.

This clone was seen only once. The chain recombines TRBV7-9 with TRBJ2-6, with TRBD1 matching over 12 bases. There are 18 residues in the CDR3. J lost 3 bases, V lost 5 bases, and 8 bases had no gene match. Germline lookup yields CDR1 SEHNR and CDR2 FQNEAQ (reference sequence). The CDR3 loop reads CASSGTRDRGLGANVLTF. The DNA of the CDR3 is TGTGCCAGCAGCGGGACGCGGGACAGGGGGCTTGGGGCCAACGTCCTGACTTTC.

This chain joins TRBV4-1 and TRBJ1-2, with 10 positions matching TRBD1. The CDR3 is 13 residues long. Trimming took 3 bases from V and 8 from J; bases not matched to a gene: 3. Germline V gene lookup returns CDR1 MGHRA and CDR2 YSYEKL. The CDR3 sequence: CASSQGTGDGYTF. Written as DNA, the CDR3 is TGCGCCAGCAGCCAGGGGACAGGGGACGGCTACACCTTC.

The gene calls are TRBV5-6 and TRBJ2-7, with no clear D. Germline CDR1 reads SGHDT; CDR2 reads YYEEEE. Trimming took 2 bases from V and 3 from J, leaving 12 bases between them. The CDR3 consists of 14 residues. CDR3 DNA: TGTGCCAGCAGCTTATCCTTCGGTCGCTACGAGCAGTACGTC. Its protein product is CASSLSFGRYEQYV.

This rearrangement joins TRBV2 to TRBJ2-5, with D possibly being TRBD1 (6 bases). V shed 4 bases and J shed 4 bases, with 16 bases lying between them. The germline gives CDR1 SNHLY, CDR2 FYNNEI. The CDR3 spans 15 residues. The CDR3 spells CASSVGGQGGETQYF. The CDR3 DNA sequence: TGTGCCAGCAGTGTAGGTGGACAAGGGGGAGAGACCCAGTACTTC.

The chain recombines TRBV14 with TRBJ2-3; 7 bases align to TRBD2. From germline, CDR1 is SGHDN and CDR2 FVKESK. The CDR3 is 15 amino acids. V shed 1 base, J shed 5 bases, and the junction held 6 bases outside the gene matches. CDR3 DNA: TGTGCCAGCAGCCAAGTTATTGCGGGAGTAGATACGCAGTATTTT. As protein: CASSQVIAGVDTQYF.

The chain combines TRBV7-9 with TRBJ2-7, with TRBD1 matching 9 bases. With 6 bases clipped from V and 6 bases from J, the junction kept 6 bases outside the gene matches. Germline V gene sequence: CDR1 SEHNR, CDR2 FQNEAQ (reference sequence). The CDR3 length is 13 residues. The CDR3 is CASSHGTGSEQYF. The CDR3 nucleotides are TGTGCCAGCAGTCATGGGACAGGGAGCGAGCAGTACTTC.